The entry below gives a single T cell receptor beta chain sequence along with its context. This record belongs to a study of T cell changes during pregnancy in multiple sclerosis. The protocol was immunoSEQ multiplex PCR, while the TCRdb copy is restricted to in-frame clones and leaves out a portion. The data contain more than 45,000 clones, roughly 88% of them singletons. V gave up 3 bases and J gave up 1 base; unmatched junction bases: 4. Germline V gene sequence: CDR1 SGDLS, CDR2 YYNGEE. The CDR3 runs 15 residues. Sequences were derived from CD4+ T cells from peripheral blood mononuclear cells, sampled in the second trimester of pregnancy. This TCR derives from a female donor with multiple sclerosis, enrolled in a pregnancy study. This chain joins TRBV9 and TRBJ2-1, with 7 bases that match TRBD2. The CDR3 spells CASSASGDSYNEQFF. The CDR3 DNA follows: TGTGCCAGCAGCGCCAGCGGGGATTCCTACAATGAGCAGTTCTTC.